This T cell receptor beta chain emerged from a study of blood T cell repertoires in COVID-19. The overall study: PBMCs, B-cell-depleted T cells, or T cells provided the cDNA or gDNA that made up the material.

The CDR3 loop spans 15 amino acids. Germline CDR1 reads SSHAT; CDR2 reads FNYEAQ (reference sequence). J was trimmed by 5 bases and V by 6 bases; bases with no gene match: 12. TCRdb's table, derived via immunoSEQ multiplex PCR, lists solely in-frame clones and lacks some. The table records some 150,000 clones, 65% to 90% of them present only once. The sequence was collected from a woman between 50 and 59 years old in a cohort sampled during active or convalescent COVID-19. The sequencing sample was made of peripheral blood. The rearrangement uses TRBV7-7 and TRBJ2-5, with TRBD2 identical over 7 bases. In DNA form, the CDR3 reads TGTGCCAGCAGGATGTACAAAGCGGGGTTTGAGACCCAGTACTTC. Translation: CASRMYKAGFETQYF.